This T cell receptor (beta chain) was sequenced during a study of T cell responses to AZD1222 COVID-19 vaccine. The germline gives CDR1 KGHDR, CDR2 SFDVKD. V was clipped by 9 bases and J by 2 bases, with 16 bases between them. CDR3 length: 14 residues. The method was immunoSEQ multiplex PCR; TCRdb's version includes in-frame clones alone and lacks a portion of them. The table records over 100,000 clones, approximately 85% of them present only once. The rearrangement uses TRBV24-1 and TRBJ2-7, with a possible D match to TRBD2 (6 bases). The sample consisted of peripheral blood, taken on day 0 of MenACWY control vaccination. The receptor comes from an adult in good health. The CDR3 bases are TGTGCCACCCAGTCGGCGGGAACGGCCTACGAGCAGTACTTC. Its translation: CATQSAGTAYEQYF.